Listed here are 15 T cell receptor beta chains from one sample, sequenced in a study of blood T cell repertoires in COVID-19. Using immunoSEQ multiplex PCR, the repertoire was profiled, and TCRdb retains in-frame clones only, with some absent. The table includes 95,000 to 150,000 clones, 86% detected once. Sequenced: peripheral blood. These receptors came from a man aged 40-55 years with acute or convalescent COVID-19.

The chain employs TRBV6-1 and TRBJ2-3; 8 bases match TRBD2. Germline V CDR1 and CDR2: MNHNS, SASEGT. With 8 bases clipped from V and 0 bases from J, the junction kept 13 bases outside the gene matches. This CDR3 has 17 residues. As DNA, the CDR3 is TGTGCCAGCTGTGCTAGCGGGCGAAAAACTAGCACAGATACGCAGTATTTT. It codes for CASCASGRKTSTDTQYF.

The chain combines TRBV5-1 with TRBJ1-1; D remains unclear. Germline-derived CDR1 and CDR2 are SGHRS and YFSETQ. V shed 2 bases and J shed 1 base, with 6 bases lying between them. The CDR3 sequence is 13 residues long. CDR3 sequence reads: CASSFTGNTEAFF. The CDR3 coding sequence is TGCGCCAGCAGCTTTACTGGGAACACTGAAGCTTTCTTT.

The gene calls are TRBV14 and TRBJ1-4; D is undetermined. The CDR3 extends over 14 amino acids. CDR1 and CDR2 from the germline V gene are SGHDN and FVKESK. V lost 3 bases and J 6 bases, leaving 11 bases between the germline ends. CDR3 residues: CASSHPGSYEKLFF. In DNA, the CDR3 is TGTGCCAGCAGCCATCCGGGGTCGTATGAAAAACTGTTTTTT.

The chain employs TRBV7-9 and TRBJ1-1; 8 nucleotides agree with TRBD1. CDR3 length equals 14 residues. Germline V gene data show CDR1 as SEHNR and CDR2 as FQNEAQ (reference sequence). J lost 7 bases, V lost 0 bases, and 4 bases had no gene match. The CDR3 region has the DNA TGTGCCAGCAGCTTAGCTCGGACAGGGATTGAAGCTTTCTTT. Its protein is CASSLARTGIEAFF.

This chain links TRBV7-2 with TRBJ2-7; D is perhaps TRBD1 (6 bases). Trimming took 5 bases from V and 0 from J, leaving 14 bases between them. The CDR3 extends over 15 amino acids. Germline V gene sequence: CDR1 SGHTA, CDR2 FQGNSA. The CDR3 DNA reads as TGTGCCAGCAGCCCCGGACAGAGCTTCTCCTACGAGCAGTACTTC. This encodes CASSPGQSFSYEQYF.

The chain joins TRBV18 to TRBJ1-1; D gene unclear. CDR1 is KGHSH and CDR2 is LQKENI in the germline V gene. The V gene lost 2 bases and the J gene lost 1 base, with 5 bases spanning the gap. The CDR3 length is 13 residues. The CDR3 nucleotides read TGTGCCAGCTCACCAATAGAGAACACTGAAGCTTTCTTT. The encoded protein is CASSPIENTEAFF.

This sequence joins TRBV4-3 and TRBJ1-4; possible D gene TRBD1, 6 bases. Trimming removed 1 base at V and 2 bases at J, with 11 bases between. This CDR3 contains 16 residues. Germline V gives CDR1 LGHNA, CDR2 YSLEER. CDR3 DNA sequence: TGCGCCAGCAGCCAAGTCTTCAGGGGTACTAATGAAAAACTGTTTTTT. Protein product: CASSQVFRGTNEKLFF.

The chain joins TRBV3-1 (or the pseudogene TRBV3-2) to TRBJ2-3; D is possibly TRBD2 (6 bases). Trimming stripped 1 base from V and 0 bases from J, with 8 bases between. The CDR3 covers 15 residues. Looked up from germline, CDR1 is LGHDT and CDR2 is YNNKEL (reference sequence). Written as DNA, the CDR3 is TGTGCCAGCAGCCAAGGGGGGACTAGCACAGATACGCAGTATTTT. Encoded protein: CASSQGGTSTDTQYF.

J is TRBJ2-7 and V is TRBV19; 10 nucleotides line up with TRBD1. From germline, CDR1 is LNHDA and CDR2 SQIVND (reference sequence). V was pared by 10 bases and J by 5 bases, with 11 bases of the junction left unmatched. The CDR3 sequence is 14 residues long. CDR3 in DNA: TGTGCCACAAGGGGGCAGGGACAGGGGAACGAGCAGTACTTC. The encoded protein is CATRGQGQGNEQYF.

V and J are TRBV7-9 and TRBJ1-4, with 8 bases that match TRBD1. The CDR3 has 15 amino acids. V dropped 5 bases and J dropped 8; count of bases not matched to a gene: 10. Germline CDR1 and CDR2: SEHNR and FQNEAQ (reference sequence). In nucleotides, the CDR3 is TGTGCCAGCAGCGGCCCCAGACAGGGGTGGGAAAAACTGTTTTTT. Translation gives CASSGPRQGWEKLFF.

This chain joins TRBV5-4 and TRBJ2-3; 8 nucleotides agree with TRBD1. Germline CDR1 is SGHNT and CDR2 is YYREEE (reference sequence). V gave up 6 bases and J gave up 1 base; unmatched junction bases: 4. This CDR3 has 14 amino acids. The CDR3 sequence: CASTTGARTDTQYF. CDR3 in DNA: TGTGCCAGCACGACAGGGGCCCGCACAGATACGCAGTATTTT.

This chain uses TRBV19 with TRBJ2-1, with 13 bases aligning to TRBD2. The V and J ends lost 9 bases and 1 base, in that order; junction bases with no gene match: 9. Germline CDR1 reads LNHDA; CDR2 reads SQIVND (reference sequence). The CDR3 length is 17 residues. The CDR3 DNA reads as TGTGCCAGCTCAGGACTAGCGGGAGTTACGTCCTACAATGAGCAGTTCTTC. Translating gives CASSGLAGVTSYNEQFF. Full variable domain (missing parts from reference TRBV19 and TRBJ2-1): DGGITQSPKYLFRKEGQNVTLSCEQNLNHDAMYWYRQDPGQGLRLIYYSQIVNDFQKGDIAEGYSVSREKKESFPLTVTSAQKNPTAFYLCASSGLAGVTSYNEQFFGPGTRLTVL.

J is TRBJ1-1 and V is TRBV30; 10 nucleotides line up with TRBD1. The CDR3 length is 13 residues. After removal of 1 base from V and 6 bases from J, the junction contained 2 bases not matched to a gene. Per the germline V gene, CDR1 is GTSNPN and CDR2 is SVGIG (reference sequence). The CDR3 loop is CAWSGGTGAEAFF. The CDR3 coding sequence is TGTGCCTGGAGTGGAGGGACAGGGGCTGAAGCTTTCTTT.

This clone was counted between two and nine times. The V and J genes are TRBV6-5 and TRBJ1-1; possibly TRBD1 for D (6 bases). The ends were cut back, 6 bases at V and 0 bases at J, with 14 bases in the middle. Per germline, CDR1 MNHEY and CDR2 SVGAGI. The CDR3 is 15 residues long. The DNA for the CDR3 is TGTGCCAGCAGCCCCCTACAGGGCATGAACACTGAAGCTTTCTTT. Its protein product is CASSPLQGMNTEAFF.

The rearrangement uses TRBV5-1 and TRBJ1-1; D is perhaps TRBD1 (5 bases). Germline V gene lookup returns CDR1 SGHRS and CDR2 YFSETQ. The CDR3 length is 14 residues. Deletions cut 6 bases from V and 0 bases from J, with 12 bases between. The CDR3: CASTPGHLNTEAFF. CDR3 bases: TGCGCCAGCACCCCAGGACATTTGAACACTGAAGCTTTCTTT.